This TCR beta chain was sequenced for a study of vaccination effects on CD4 cells after COVID-19. ViraFEST assay sequencing came after antigen-specific CD4+ T cells were expanded with viral peptide pools. Scientists isolated CD4+ T cells after a roughly ten-day culture period ended. Participants got two doses of BNT162b2 or mRNA-1273 vaccine. According to the study, vaccine recipients showed no prior SARS-CoV-2 infection and negative nucleocapsid antibodies. This CDR3 has 15 residues. Germline V lookup: CDR1 SGHDN, CDR2 FVKESK. Trimming at V came to 3 bases and at J to 2 bases, leaving 3 bases not matched to a gene. Clones were read by immunoSEQ multiplex PCR, and TCRdb kept only the in-frame ones, dropping some. In the table there are tens of thousands of clones, roughly 70% of which are singletons. As for this clone: Its antigen is undetermined.

This specimen consisted of CD4+ T cells from PBMCs cultured with SARS-CoV-2 spike peptides, obtained after COVID-19 vaccination. The rearrangement links TRBV14 to TRBJ1-2, with 10 nucleotides matching TRBD1. The TCR originated in a human donor who received a COVID-19 vaccine. CDR3 DNA sequence: TGTGCCAGCAGCCACACGGGACAGGGGAACTATGGCTACACCTTC. This translates into CASSHTGQGNYGYTF.